The 6 T cell receptor beta chains reported below all come from one sample, sequenced in a study of T cells in tumors after PD-1 blockade. Method: immunoSEQ multiplex PCR; TCRdb's copy keeps in-frame clones and lacks some. The sample shows 1,500 to 2,000 clones, roughly 77% of them seen only once. Sequencing was performed on tumor tissue, taken after anti-PD-1 treatment. The receptors come from a human donor with basal cell carcinoma.

The CDR3 sequence is CASSEGGTGELFF. The CDR3 DNA sequence: TGCGCCAGCAGCGAGGGGGGGACCGGGGAGCTGTTTTTT. V and J are TRBV5-1 and TRBJ2-2, with D possibly TRBD2 on 7 matching bases. The CDR3 is made up of 13 amino acids. The V gene lost 4 bases and the J gene lost 5 bases, with 9 bases spanning the gap. CDR1 and CDR2 (germline): SGHRS, YFSETQ.

This clone was detected only a few times. The chain uses TRBV9 and TRBJ2-2; D tentatively reads TRBD1 or TRBD2 (5 bases each). The V gene's germline CDR1 is SGDLS and CDR2 YYNGEE. Trimming pared 0 bases from V and 3 bases from J, leaving 9 bases between. The CDR3 extends over 15 amino acids. DNA for the CDR3: TGTGCCAGCAGCGTAGAGGGGCGGGACACCGGGGAGCTGTTTTTT. Protein product: CASSVEGRDTGELFF.

The V and J genes are TRBV20-1 and TRBJ2-7, with D unresolved. The CDR3 is made up of 12 amino acids. Germline V gene data show CDR1 as DFQATT and CDR2 as SNEGSKA (reference sequence). V was trimmed by 3 bases and J by 0 bases, leaving 6 bases between them. The CDR3 DNA reads as TGCAGTGCTAGTCTGTCCTCCTACGAGCAGTACTTC. Protein product: CSASLSSYEQYF.

V gene TRBV7-3 combines with J gene TRBJ1-1, with 7 bases identical to TRBD1. CDR3 size: 13 residues. Looked up from germline, CDR1 is SGHTA and CDR2 is FQGTGA. V trimming: 5 bases; J trimming: 3 bases; junction bases outside the gene matches: 3. The CDR3 DNA is TGTGCCAGCAGCCGAGACAGGGACACTGAAGCTTTCTTT. Encoded protein: CASSRDRDTEAFF. The whole variable domain, filled in from reference TRBV7-3 and TRBJ1-1, reads GAGVSQTPSNKVTEKGKYVELRCDPISGHTALYWYRQSLGQGPEFLIYFQGTGAADDSGLPNDRFFAVRPEGSVSTLKIQRTERGDSAVYLCASSRDRDTEAFFGQGTRLTVV.

This chain uses TRBV15 with TRBJ2-3, with D perhaps matching TRBD2 (6 bases). This CDR3 has 16 amino acids. Germline V lookup: CDR1 LNHNV, CDR2 YYDKDF (reference sequence). V was pared by 6 bases and J by 0 bases, with 16 bases between. CDR3 nucleotides: TGTGCCACCAGGGGGGGACTTCACCTTAGCACAGATACGCAGTATTTT. Translation: CATRGGLHLSTDTQYF.

CDR3 DNA: TGTGCCAGCAGAAGGGGACAGAAAGACTCCTACGAGCAGTACTTC. Translation gives CASRRGQKDSYEQYF. This rearrangement joins TRBV7-2 to TRBJ2-7, with 7 bases matching TRBD1. Germline values: CDR1 SGHTA, CDR2 FQGNSA. Trimming removed 6 bases from V and 0 bases from J; junction bases left unmatched: 8. The CDR3 is made up of 15 amino acids. Full variable domain (missing parts from reference TRBV7-2 and TRBJ2-7): GAGVSQSPSNKVTEKGKDVELRCDPISGHTALYWYRQSLGQGLEFLIYFQGNSAPDKSGLPSDRFSAERTGGSVSTLTIQRTQQEDSAVYLCASRRGQKDSYEQYFGPGTRLTVT.